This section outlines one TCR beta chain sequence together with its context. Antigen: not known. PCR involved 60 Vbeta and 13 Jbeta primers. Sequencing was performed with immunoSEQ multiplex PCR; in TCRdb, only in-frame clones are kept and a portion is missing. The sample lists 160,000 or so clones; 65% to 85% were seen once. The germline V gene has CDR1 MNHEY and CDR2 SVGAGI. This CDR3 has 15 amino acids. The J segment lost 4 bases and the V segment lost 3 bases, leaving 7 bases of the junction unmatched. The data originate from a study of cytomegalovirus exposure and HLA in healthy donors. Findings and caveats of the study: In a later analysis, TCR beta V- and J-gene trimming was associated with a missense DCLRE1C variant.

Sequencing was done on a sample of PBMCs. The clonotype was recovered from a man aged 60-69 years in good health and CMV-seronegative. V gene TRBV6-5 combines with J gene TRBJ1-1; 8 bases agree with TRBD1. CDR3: CASSYSTQGATEAFF. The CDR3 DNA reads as TGTGCCAGCAGTTATTCTACTCAGGGGGCCACTGAAGCTTTCTTT.